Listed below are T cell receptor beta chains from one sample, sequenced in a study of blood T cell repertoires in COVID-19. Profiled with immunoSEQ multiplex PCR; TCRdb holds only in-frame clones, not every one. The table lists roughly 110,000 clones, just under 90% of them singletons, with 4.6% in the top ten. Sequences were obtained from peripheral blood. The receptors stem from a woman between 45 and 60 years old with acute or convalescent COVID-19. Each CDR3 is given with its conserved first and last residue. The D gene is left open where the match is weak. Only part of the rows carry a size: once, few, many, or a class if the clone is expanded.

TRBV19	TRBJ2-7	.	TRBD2	CASSTWTSGGRVEQYF	TGTGCCAGTAGTACCTGGACTAGCGGGGGCCGTGTGGAGCAGTACTTC
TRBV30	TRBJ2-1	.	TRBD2	CASMTSGRSDEQFF	TGTGCCTCCATGACTAGCGGGAGGAGCGATGAGCAGTTCTTC
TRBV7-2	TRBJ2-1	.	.	CASSLRGNSEQFF	TGTGCCAGCAGCTTAAGGGGGAATAGTGAGCAGTTCTTC
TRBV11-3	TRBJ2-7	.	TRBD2	CASSGWTSGRFYEQYF	TGTGCCAGCAGCGGGTGGACTAGCGGGAGGTTCTACGAGCAGTACTTC
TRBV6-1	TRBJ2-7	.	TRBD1	CASSEGGQFYYEQYF	TGTGCCAGCAGTGAAGGGGGACAGTTTTACTACGAGCAGTACTTC
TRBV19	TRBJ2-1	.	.	CASSRDGVEQFF	TGTGCCAGCAGCAGGGATGGGGTAGAGCAGTTCTTC
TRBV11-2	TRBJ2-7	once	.	CASSPRLIGDEQYF	TGTGCCAGCAGCCCCCGACTTATCGGCGACGAGCAGTACTTC
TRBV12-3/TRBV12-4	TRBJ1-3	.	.	CASSTRRGNTIYF	TGTGCCAGCAGCACTAGGAGAGGAAACACCATATATTTT
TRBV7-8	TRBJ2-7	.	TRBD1	CASSSTGGYEQYF	TGTGCCAGCAGCTCGACAGGGGGCTACGAGCAGTACTTC
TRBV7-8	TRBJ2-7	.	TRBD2	CASSLGTSGGFEYF	TGTGCCAGCAGCTTAGGGACTAGCGGGGGCTTTGAGTACTTC
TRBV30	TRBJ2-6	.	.	CAWSVPVTSGANVLTF	TGTGCCTGGAGTGTACCGGTTACCTCTGGGGCCAACGTCCTGACTTTC
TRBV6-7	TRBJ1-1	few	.	CASSYPGNTEAFF	TGTGCCAGCAGCTACCCGGGGAACACTGAAGCTTTCTTT
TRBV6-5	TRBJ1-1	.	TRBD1	CASSTTHRGAEAFF	TGTGCCAGCAGTACCACGCACAGGGGAGCAGAAGCTTTCTTT
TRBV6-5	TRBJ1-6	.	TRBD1	CAGGDRDRVNSPLHF	TGTGCCGGAGGAGACCGGGACAGGGTTAATTCACCCCTCCACTTT
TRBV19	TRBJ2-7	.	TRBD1	CASRGTAAEQYF	TGTGCCAGTAGGGGGACAGCGGCCGAGCAGTACTTC
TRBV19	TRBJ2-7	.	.	CASSIGTGTFNEQYF	TGTGCCAGTAGTATAGGAACCGGGACTTTCAACGAGCAGTACTTC
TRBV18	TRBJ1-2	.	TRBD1	CASSPRTGGPNYGYTF	TGTGCCAGCTCTCCCCGGACAGGGGGGCCTAACTATGGCTACACCTTC
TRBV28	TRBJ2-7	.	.	CASSYRKRLYEQYF	TGTGCCAGCAGTTACAGGAAGAGGCTGTACGAGCAGTACTTC
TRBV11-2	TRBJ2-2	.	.	CASSLVSAGELFF	TGTGCCAGCAGCTTAGTTAGCGCCGGGGAGCTGTTTTTT
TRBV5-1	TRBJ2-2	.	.	CASSLEVTGTGELFF	TGCGCCAGCAGCTTGGAGGTGACAGGTACCGGGGAGCTGTTTTTT
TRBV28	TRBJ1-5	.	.	CASSQGNQPQHF	TGTGCCAGCAGTCAGGGAAACCAGCCCCAGCATTTT
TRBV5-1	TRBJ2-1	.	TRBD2	CASRTIAGENNEQFF	TGCGCCAGCAGAACAATAGCGGGGGAAAACAATGAGCAGTTCTTC
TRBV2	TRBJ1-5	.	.	CASRQSNQPQHF	TGTGCCAGCAGACAGAGCAATCAGCCCCAGCATTTT
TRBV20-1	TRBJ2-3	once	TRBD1	CSASGGRTGLDTDTQYF	TGCAGTGCTAGTGGTGGAAGGACAGGGCTAGACACAGATACGCAGTATTTT
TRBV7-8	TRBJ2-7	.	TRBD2	CASSLSGGGYEQYF	TGTGCCAGCAGCTTATCGGGGGGGGGCTACGAGCAGTACTTC
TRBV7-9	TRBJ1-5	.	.	CASSLGGGNQPQHF	TGTGCCAGCAGCTTAGGGGGGGGGAACCAGCCCCAGCATTTT
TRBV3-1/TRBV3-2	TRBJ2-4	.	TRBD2	CASSQGASGSFKNIQYF	TGTGCCAGCAGCCAAGGGGCTAGCGGGAGTTTCAAAAACATTCAGTACTTC
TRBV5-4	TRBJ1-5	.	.	CASSLGGGNQPQHF	TGTGCCAGCAGCCTCGGGGGAGGCAATCAGCCCCAGCATTTT
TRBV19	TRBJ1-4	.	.	CATKGLSSANEKLFF	TGTGCCACTAAGGGACTCTCAAGCGCTAATGAAAAACTGTTTTTT
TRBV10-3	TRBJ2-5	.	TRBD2	CAISESVAGGQETQYF	TGTGCCATCAGTGAGTCAGTAGCGGGGGGCCAAGAGACCCAGTACTTC
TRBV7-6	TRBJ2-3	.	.	CASSPSGWGTDTQYF	TGTGCCAGCAGCCCGAGCGGGTGGGGCACAGATACGCAGTATTTT
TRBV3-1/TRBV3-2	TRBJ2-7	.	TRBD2	CASSLSGRAPYEQYF	TGTGCCAGCAGCCTTAGCGGGAGGGCACCCTACGAGCAGTACTTC
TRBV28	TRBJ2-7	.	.	CASSLYRGGPSYEQYF	TGTGCCAGCAGTTTATACAGGGGGGGGCCCTCCTACGAGCAGTACTTC